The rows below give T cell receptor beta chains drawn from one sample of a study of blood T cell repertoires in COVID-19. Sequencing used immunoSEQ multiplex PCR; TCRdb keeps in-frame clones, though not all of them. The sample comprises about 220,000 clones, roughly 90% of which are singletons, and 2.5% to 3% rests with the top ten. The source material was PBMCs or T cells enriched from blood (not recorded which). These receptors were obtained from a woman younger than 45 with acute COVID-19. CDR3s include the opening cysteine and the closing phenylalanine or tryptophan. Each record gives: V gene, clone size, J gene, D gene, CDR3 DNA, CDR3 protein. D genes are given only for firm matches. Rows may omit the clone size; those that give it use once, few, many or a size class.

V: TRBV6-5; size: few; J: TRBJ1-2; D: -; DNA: TGTGCCTCCCAGAAGGGGTATGGCTATGGCTACACCTTC; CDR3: CASQKGYGYGYTF
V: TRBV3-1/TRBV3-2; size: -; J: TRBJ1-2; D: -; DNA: TGTGCCAGCAGCCAAGATTTGAACAATCTCGGCTACACCTTC; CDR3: CASSQDLNNLGYTF
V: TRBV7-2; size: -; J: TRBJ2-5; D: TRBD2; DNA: TGTGCCAGCAGCGTCCGGACTAGCAGCCTCCAAGGGGAGACCCAGTACTTC; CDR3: CASSVRTSSLQGETQYF
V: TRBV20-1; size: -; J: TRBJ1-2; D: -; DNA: TGCAGTGCTAGTGAGGCGGCTGGCTACACCTTC; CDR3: CSASEAAGYTF
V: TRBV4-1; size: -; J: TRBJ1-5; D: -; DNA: TGCGCCAGCAGCCCCCGACAGTACTCTAGCAATCAGCCCCAGCATTTT; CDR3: CASSPRQYSSNQPQHF
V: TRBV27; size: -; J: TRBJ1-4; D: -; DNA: TGTGCCAGCAGTTTATTAGGTGATCGGAGGGATGAAAAACTGTTTTTT; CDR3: CASSLLGDRRDEKLFF
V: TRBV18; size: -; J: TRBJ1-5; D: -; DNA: TGTGCCAGCTCACCTACGGCGACACGGAATCAGCCCCAGCATTTT; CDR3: CASSPTATRNQPQHF
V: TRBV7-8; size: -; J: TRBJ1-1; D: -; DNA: TGTGCCAGCAGCCCACTCATGAACACTGAAGCTTTCTTT; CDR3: CASSPLMNTEAFF
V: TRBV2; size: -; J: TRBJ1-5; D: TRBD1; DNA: TGTGCCAGCAGCGAAATACACGGGACAGAGCCAAACAATCAGCCCCAGCATTTT; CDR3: CASSEIHGTEPNNQPQHF
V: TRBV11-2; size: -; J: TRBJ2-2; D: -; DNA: TGTGCCAGCAGCTGGGGGACAGGGGAGCTGTTTTTT; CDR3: CASSWGTGELFF
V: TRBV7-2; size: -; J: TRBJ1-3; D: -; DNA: TGTGCCAGCAGCTTAGACGGGGTACGGGGAAACACCATATATTTT; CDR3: CASSLDGVRGNTIYF
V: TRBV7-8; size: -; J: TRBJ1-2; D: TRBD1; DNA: TGTGCCAGCAGCCCCAGGGGCCGGGACAGCGATGGCTACACCTTC; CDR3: CASSPRGRDSDGYTF
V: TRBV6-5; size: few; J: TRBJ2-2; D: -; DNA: TGTGCCAGTAGCAGACAGACGAACACCGGGGAGCTGTTTTTT; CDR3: CASSRQTNTGELFF
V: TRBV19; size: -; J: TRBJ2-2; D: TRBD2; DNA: TGTGCCAGTGGGAGTCAGCGGGGGTACGGGGAGCTGTTTTTT; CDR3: CASGSQRGYGELFF
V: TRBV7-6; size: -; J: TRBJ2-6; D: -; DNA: TGTGCCAGCAGCTCGTCTGGGGCCAACGTCCTGACTTTC; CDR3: CASSSSGANVLTF
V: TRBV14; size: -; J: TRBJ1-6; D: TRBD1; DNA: TGTGCCAGCAGTCCCCCGGGACAGGGACTTTCACCCCTCCACTTT; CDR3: CASSPPGQGLSPLHF
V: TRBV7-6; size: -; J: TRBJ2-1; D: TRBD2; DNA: TGTGCCAGCAGCTTCCCCGAGGGAGCGGGGGGGTACAATGAGCAGTTCTTC; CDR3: CASSFPEGAGGYNEQFF
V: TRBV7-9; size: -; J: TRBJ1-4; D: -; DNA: TGTGCCAGCAGCTCACAGGGATATAATGAAAAACTGTTTTTT; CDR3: CASSSQGYNEKLFF
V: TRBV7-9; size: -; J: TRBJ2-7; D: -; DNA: TGTGCCAGCAGCTCCCAGGGGATGGAGCAGTACTTC; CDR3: CASSSQGMEQYF
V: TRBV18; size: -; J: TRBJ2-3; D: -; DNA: TGTGCCAGCTCACCGCCGACCAGGAGCACAGATACGCAGTATTTT; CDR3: CASSPPTRSTDTQYF
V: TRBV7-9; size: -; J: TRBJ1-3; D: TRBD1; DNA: TGTGCCAGCACCCCCCGCGAGGGGGCTCTAAACACCATATATTTT; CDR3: CASTPREGALNTIYF
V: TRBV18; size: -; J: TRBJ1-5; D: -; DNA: TGTGCCAGCTCCCCAGGGACTCGGGGGCCCCAGCATTTT; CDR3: CASSPGTRGPQHF
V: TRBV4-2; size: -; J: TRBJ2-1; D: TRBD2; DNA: TGTGCCAGCAGCCAAGATTTGAGGGCGGGGGGACCCTACAATGAGCAGTTCTTC; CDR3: CASSQDLRAGGPYNEQFF
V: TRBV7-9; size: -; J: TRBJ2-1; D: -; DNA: TGTGCCAGCAGCCCAAGGGAGAACAATGAGCAGTTCTTC; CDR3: CASSPRENNEQFF
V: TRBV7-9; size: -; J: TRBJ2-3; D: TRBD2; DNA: TGTGCCAGCAGCTTGAGCGGGGGTATGGATACGCAGTATTTT; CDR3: CASSLSGGMDTQYF
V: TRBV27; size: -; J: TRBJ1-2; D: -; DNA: TGTGCCAGCAGTCCCCTAGACATTCGGAGGGGAGGCTACACCTTC; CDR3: CASSPLDIRRGGYTF
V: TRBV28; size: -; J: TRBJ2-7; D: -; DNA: TGTGCCAGCAGTACCTGGGGGGGCCACTCCTACGAGCAGTACTTC; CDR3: CASSTWGGHSYEQYF
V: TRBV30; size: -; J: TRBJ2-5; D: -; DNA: TGTGCCTGGGGTCCCCCTCCTAGCGTAGAGACCCAGTACTTC; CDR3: CAWGPPPSVETQYF
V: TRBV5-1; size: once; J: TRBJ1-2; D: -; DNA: TGCGCCAGCAGCTCCGGGGGTTTATCTAACTATGGCTACACCTTC; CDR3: CASSSGGLSNYGYTF
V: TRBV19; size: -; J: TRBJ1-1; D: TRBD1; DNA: TGTGCCAGCGGACAGGGGGCGCCGGGCACTGAAGCTTTCTTT; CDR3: CASGQGAPGTEAFF
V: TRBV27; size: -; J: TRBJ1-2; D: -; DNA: TGTGCCAGCAGTTCAAGAAACTACTATGGCTACACCTTC; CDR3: CASSSRNYYGYTF
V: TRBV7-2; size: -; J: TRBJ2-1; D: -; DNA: TGTGCCAGTCAGCCCGGGGGATCCTACAATGAGCAGTTCTTC; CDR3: CASQPGGSYNEQFF
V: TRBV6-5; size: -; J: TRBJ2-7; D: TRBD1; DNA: TGTGCCAGTGTTGGACAGGGGGTAAAGCGGCAGTACTTC; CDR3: CASVGQGVKRQYF
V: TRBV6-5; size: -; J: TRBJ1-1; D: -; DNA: TGTGCCAGCAGTTACTCCGGGGGTTGGGTCGCTTTCTTT; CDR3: CASSYSGGWVAFF
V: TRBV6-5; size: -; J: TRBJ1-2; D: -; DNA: TGTGCCAGCAGTTACTCGACCGGCAGGAATAACTATGGCTACACCTTC; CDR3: CASSYSTGRNNYGYTF
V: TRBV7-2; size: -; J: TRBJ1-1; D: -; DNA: TGTGCCAGCAGCTTCGGTTCAGGGACTACTGAAGCTTTCTTT; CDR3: CASSFGSGTTEAFF
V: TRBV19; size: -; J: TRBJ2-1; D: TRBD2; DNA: TGTGCCAGTAGTGTTCTAGCGGGGGGGCCTGTTGAGCAGTTCTTC; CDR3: CASSVLAGGPVEQFF
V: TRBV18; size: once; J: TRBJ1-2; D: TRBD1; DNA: TGTGCCAGCTCACCCCCGGCTGGACAGGCTGCTTATGGCTACACCTTC; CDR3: CASSPPAGQAAYGYTF
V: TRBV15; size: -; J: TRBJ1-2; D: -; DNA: TGTGCCACCAGCTTACAGAAAACTAACTATGGCTACACCTTC; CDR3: CATSLQKTNYGYTF
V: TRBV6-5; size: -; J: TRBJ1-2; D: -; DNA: TGTGCCAGCAGTTACGGCCAGAACTATGGCTACACCTTC; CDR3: CASSYGQNYGYTF
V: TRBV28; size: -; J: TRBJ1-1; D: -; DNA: TGTGCCAGCAGTTCCCCGCGGGACGGACAAACTGAAGCTTTCTTT; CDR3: CASSSPRDGQTEAFF
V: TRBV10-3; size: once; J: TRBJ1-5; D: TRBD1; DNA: TGTGCCATCAGTGACCGGGACAGGAATCAGCCCCAGCATTTT; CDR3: CAISDRDRNQPQHF
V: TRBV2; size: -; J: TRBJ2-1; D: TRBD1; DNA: TGTGCCAGCACGGCCGGGACAGGGATCTACAATGAGCAGTTCTTC; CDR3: CASTAGTGIYNEQFF
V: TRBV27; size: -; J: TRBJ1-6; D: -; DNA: TGTGCCAGCAGTTTATCCCCCGGGGGGGATTCACCCCTCCACTTT; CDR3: CASSLSPGGDSPLHF
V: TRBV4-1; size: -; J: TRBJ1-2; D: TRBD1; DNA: TGCGCCAGCAGCCAAGGGGACAGGGAGGTCTATGGCTACACCTTC; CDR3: CASSQGDREVYGYTF
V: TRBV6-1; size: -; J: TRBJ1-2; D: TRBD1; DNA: TGTGCCAGCAGTGAAGTTTGGACAGGGTCTGACTATGGCTACACCTTC; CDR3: CASSEVWTGSDYGYTF
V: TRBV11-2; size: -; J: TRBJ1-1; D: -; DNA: TGTGCCAGCAGCTTAGGTGAGGCGGGGAGTACTTTCTTT; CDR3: CASSLGEAGSTFF
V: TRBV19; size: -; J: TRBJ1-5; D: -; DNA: TGTGCCAGTAGAGCGAGGACGGGGCAGCCCCAGCATTTT; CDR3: CASRARTGQPQHF
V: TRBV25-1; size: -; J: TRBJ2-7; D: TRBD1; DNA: TGTGCCACCAGTCGACCGGGACAGTCCTACGAGCAGTACTTC; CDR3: CATSRPGQSYEQYF
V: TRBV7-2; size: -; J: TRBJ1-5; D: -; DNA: TGTGCCAGCAGCTTAGGCGGGGGCGGGCACAATCAGCCCCAGCATTTT; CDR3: CASSLGGGGHNQPQHF
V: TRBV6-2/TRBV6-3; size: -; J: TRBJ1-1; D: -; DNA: TGTGCCAGCAGTAATCCATGGGGCGCTGAAGCTTTCTTT; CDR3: CASSNPWGAEAFF
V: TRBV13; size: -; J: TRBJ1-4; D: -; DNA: TGTGCCAGCAGCTCAACCAGGGATGCTAATGAAAAACTGTTTTTT; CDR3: CASSSTRDANEKLFF